This TCR beta chain was captured in a study of metastatic and nonmetastatic thyroid tumors. In the authors' methods: Construction of a distant-metastasis classifier for papillary thyroid cancer relied on CDR3 differences across clinicopathological groups. TCRdb re-clonotyped the PCR reads through MiXCR. The V and J calls and clone size are TCRdb's, not the authors'. The sample consists of roughly 55,000 clones, about a sixth of them appearing once. This clone was seen a single time. Every patient was untreated before thyroid surgery. The germline gives CDR1 DFQATT, CDR2 SNEGSKA (reference sequence). This CDR3 comprises 15 residues. Unmatched junction bases numbered 4, after V lost 3 bases and J lost 1 base.

The V call is TRBV20-1, the J call TRBJ2-1; TRBD1 matches 9 bases. The sequencing sample was made of blood. The receptor comes from a male donor with papillary thyroid cancer or a benign thyroid nodule (not recorded which). Some clones in this sample may be carry-over from other donors' samples. The CDR3 region has the DNA TGCAGTGCTAGTGACAGGGGGAAATCCTACAATGAGCAGTTCTTC. Residues: CSASDRGKSYNEQFF.